The rows below give T cell receptor beta chains drawn from one sample of a study of blood T cells in healthy people across ages. Using its own MiXCR run on the 5' RACE reads, TCRdb lists one record per CDR3 protein. The data contain about 1.1 million distinct CDR3 sequences, 35% to 40% of them singletons. The sample consisted of blood. Receptors were obtained from a young man in good health. Each CDR3 is given with its conserved first and last residue. Each record gives: CDR3 length, D gene, V gene, J gene, clone size, CDR3 protein, CDR3 DNA. D genes are given only for firm matches. For some rows the clone size is stated as once, few or many, or as a class when expanded; others skip it.

16	TRBD1	TRBV27	TRBJ2-3	many	CASSPQTGSMTDTQYF	TGTGCCAGCAGTCCGCAGACAGGGAGTATGACAGATACGCAGTATTTT
15	TRBD2	TRBV4-3	TRBJ2-7	few	CASSQDLTSGDEQYF	TGCGCCAGCAGCCAAGATCTGACTAGCGGGGACGAGCAGTACTTC
14	TRBD1	TRBV3-1	TRBJ2-7	few	CASSQDRASYEQYF	TGTGCCAGCAGCCAGGACAGGGCCTCCTACGAGCAGTACTTC
12	-	TRBV2	TRBJ2-4	few	CASTLNKNIQYF	TGTGCCAGCACTCTCAACAAAAACATTCAGTACTTC
13	-	TRBV24-1	TRBJ2-5	-	CATSEGASETQYF	TGTGCCACCAGTGAAGGCGCCTCGGAGACCCAGTACTTC
13	-	TRBV10-3	TRBJ1-2	many	CAIRAGEFYGYTF	TGTGCCATCAGAGCAGGGGAATTCTATGGCTACACCTTC
10	-	TRBV20-1	TRBJ2-1	-	CSAQSNEQFF	TGCAGTGCTCAAAGCAATGAGCAGTTCTTC
16	-	TRBV20-1	TRBJ2-4	few	CSARDIGSLAKNIQYF	TGCAGTGCTAGAGATATAGGGAGCCTAGCCAAAAACATTCAGTACTTC
14	-	TRBV7-9	TRBJ2-2	-	CASSLPGIPGELFF	TGTGCCAGCAGCTTACCAGGGATTCCCGGGGAGCTGTTTTTT
14	TRBD2	TRBV29-1	TRBJ2-7	few	CSVEVAGGGDEQYF	TGCAGCGTTGAAGTGGCGGGAGGGGGTGACGAGCAGTACTTC
17	TRBD1	TRBV2	TRBJ2-7	-	CASSGPQLTGVRETQCF	TGTGCCAGCAGTGGACCCCAACTGACAGGGGTGAGAGAGACCCAGTGCTTC
13	TRBD2	TRBV29-1	TRBJ2-5	-	CSAPGGGVETQYF	TGCAGCGCTCCGGGGGGAGGGGTGGAGACCCAGTACTTC
14	-	TRBV25-1	TRBJ1-4	many	CASSWDRGGEKLFF	TGTGCCAGCAGTTGGGATCGAGGTGGAGAAAAACTGTTTTTT
17	-	TRBV4-1	TRBJ1-5	-	CASSQVGRGPLNQPQHF	TGCGCCAGCAGCCAAGTGGGCAGGGGCCCACTCAATCAGCCCCAGCATTTT
16	-	TRBV5-1	TRBJ2-3	few	CASSLDAGEGTDTQYF	TGCGCCAGCAGCTTGGACGCAGGGGAAGGCACAGATACGCAGTATTTT
13	-	TRBV12-3/TRBV12-4	TRBJ2-3	many	CASSYGATDTQYF	TGTGCCAGCAGTTACGGGGCCACAGATACGCAGTATTTT
14	-	TRBV6-6	TRBJ2-3	few	CASSYAGYTDTQYF	TGTGCCAGCAGTTACGCGGGGTACACAGATACGCAGTATTTT
14	-	TRBV13	TRBJ2-5	-	CASSPGPIWETQYF	TGTGCCAGCAGCCCGGGACCCATCTGGGAGACCCAGTACTTC
12	-	TRBV19	TRBJ1-1	-	CATRDMNTEAFF	TGTGCCACCCGGGACATGAACACTGAAGCTTTCTTT
12	-	TRBV27	TRBJ1-1	-	CASAGRYTEAFF	TGTGCCAGCGCAGGACGGTACACTGAAGCTTTCTTT
13	-	TRBV12-3/TRBV12-4	TRBJ1-2	few	CASSLNRVTGYTF	TGTGCCAGCAGTTTAAACAGGGTTACTGGCTACACCTTC
10	-	TRBV29-1	TRBJ1-1	few	CSYKGTEAFF	TGCAGTTATAAGGGGACTGAAGCTTTCTTT
12	-	TRBV28	TRBJ2-3	many	CASSLRRDTQYF	TGTGCCAGCAGTTTAAGGCGGGATACGCAGTATTTT
15	-	TRBV9	TRBJ1-4	-	CASSVGDSSNEKLFF	TGTGCCAGCAGCGTAGGTGACAGCTCTAATGAAAAACTGTTTTTT
14	-	TRBV10-3	TRBJ2-1	-	CAISDLTDSYEQFF	TGTGCCATCAGTGACCTTACCGACAGTTATGAGCAGTTCTTC
15	-	TRBV7-2	TRBJ1-1	-	CASSQGPVVYTEAFF	TGTGCCAGCAGCCAAGGACCAGTGGTGTACACTGAAGCTTTCTTT
15	TRBD2	TRBV5-6	TRBJ2-3	few	CASSFLTSGGDTQYF	TGTGCCAGCAGCTTTTTGACTAGCGGGGGAGATACGCAGTATTTT
15	-	TRBV29-1	TRBJ1-5	-	CSVVVSGAAHQPQHF	TGCAGCGTTGTAGTGTCGGGGGCGGCCCATCAGCCCCAGCATTTT
14	-	TRBV20-1	TRBJ2-1	few	CSASLGTPYNEQFF	TGCAGTGCTAGCCTCGGGACGCCCTACAATGAGCAGTTCTTC
16	TRBD2	TRBV10-3	TRBJ2-1	few	CAISGIAGGPLNEQFF	TGTGCCATCAGTGGAATAGCGGGGGGGCCTTTAAATGAGCAGTTCTTC
14	-	TRBV20-1	TRBJ2-1	-	CSARDPARSNEQFF	TGCAGTGCTAGAGATCCGGCCAGGTCCAATGAGCAGTTCTTC
15	-	TRBV4-1	TRBJ1-1	-	CASSQDPGSGTEAFF	TGCGCCAGCAGCCAAGATCCGGGGTCCGGCACTGAAGCTTTCTTT
14	-	TRBV27	TRBJ1-2	few	CASSPEGPVDGYTF	TGTGCCAGCAGTCCAGAGGGCCCAGTAGATGGCTACACCTTC
13	-	TRBV15	TRBJ1-1	-	CATLTALGGEAFF	TGTGCCACTTTGACGGCGCTGGGGGGAGAAGCTTTCTTT
14	TRBD1	TRBV20-1	TRBJ1-4	many	CSATPGQANEKLFF	TGCAGTGCTACACCGGGACAGGCTAATGAAAAACTGTTTTTT
13	-	TRBV20-1	TRBJ1-5	few	CSAHQGSNQPQHF	TGCAGTGCTCATCAGGGTAGCAATCAGCCCCAGCATTTT
15	TRBD1	TRBV12-3/TRBV12-4	TRBJ2-7	few	CASRGTGRAYNEQYF	TGTGCCAGCAGGGGGACAGGTAGGGCCTACAATGAGCAGTACTTC
12	-	TRBV6-6	TRBJ2-7	few	CASRIGVYEQYF	TGTGCCAGCAGAATCGGGGTCTACGAGCAGTACTTC
14	-	TRBV7-6	TRBJ2-3	few	CASSPYSSTDTQYF	TGTGCCAGCAGCCCTTATTCTAGCACAGATACGCAGTATTTT
13	-	TRBV20-1	TRBJ1-2	-	CSARTDGDYGYTF	TGCAGTGCTCGGACGGACGGAGACTATGGCTACACCTTC
16	-	TRBV7-2	TRBJ2-3	-	CASSLRDTASTDTQYF	TGTGCCAGCAGCTTGAGGGACACCGCTAGCACAGATACGCAGTATTTT
14	-	TRBV5-1	TRBJ1-2	many	CASSLEGSNYGYTF	TGCGCCAGCAGCTTGGAGGGTTCTAACTATGGCTACACCTTC
16	-	TRBV3-1	TRBJ1-4	-	CASSQEVAGLGEKLFF	TGTGCCAGCAGCCAAGAAGTAGCAGGGCTGGGAGAAAAACTGTTTTTT
14	TRBD1	TRBV12-3/TRBV12-4	TRBJ1-1	few	CASLSRDRGTEAFF	TGTGCCAGCTTAAGCCGGGACAGGGGCACTGAAGCTTTCTTT
15	TRBD2	TRBV9	TRBJ2-5	-	CASSAVLAGKETQYF	TGTGCCAGCAGCGCAGTACTAGCGGGGAAAGAGACCCAGTACTTC
13	-	TRBV10-3	TRBJ1-6	-	CATRDISNSPLHF	TGTGCCACGCGGGACATATCAAATTCACCCCTCCACTTT
15	-	TRBV21-1	TRBJ2-7	few	CASSKVDSFSYEQYF	TGTGCCAGCAGCAAAGTCGACAGCTTCTCCTACGAGCAGTACTTC
15	TRBD2	TRBV20-1	TRBJ2-1	few	CSARDLAGGYNEQFF	TGCAGTGCTAGAGATCTAGCGGGGGGCTATAATGAGCAGTTCTTC